The present T cell receptor beta chain was sequenced within a study of blood T cell repertoires in COVID-19. Looking at the study overall: The analysed material was cDNA or gDNA that came from T cells, B-cell-depleted T cells, or PBMCs.

Study processing details: Amplification of reference gene primers provided the estimated nucleated cell counts. The assay was immunoSEQ multiplex PCR, and TCRdb's table has in-frame clones only and misses some. V and J calls and clone size are given by that table; D and trimming were obtained from the DNA. The sample lists about 170,000 clones; 84% were seen once. The CDR3 spans 14 residues. Trimming took 4 bases from V and 0 from J, leaving 9 bases between them. Per germline, CDR1 LGHNT and CDR2 FRNRAP. The chain employs TRBV12-5 and TRBJ1-2; D gene uncertain. This TCR derives from a woman in her seventies with COVID-19, enrolled during active disease. The sequencing sample was made of peripheral blood. CDR3 coding DNA: TGTGCTAGTGGTTCAACCCCAGCTAACTATGGCTACACCTTC. Its protein is CASGSTPANYGYTF.